This T cell receptor (beta chain) was recovered during a study of cytomegalovirus exposure and HLA in healthy donors. In regard to this clone: Its antigen remains unidentified.

The CDR3 is 16 residues long. Germline-derived CDR1 and CDR2 are SEHNR and FQNEAQ (reference sequence). With 8 bases clipped from V and 7 bases from J, the junction kept 17 bases outside the gene matches. In the PCR, 60 Vbeta and 13 Jbeta primers were used. Some clones are missing from TCRdb's copy, which holds only in-frame ones; the method was immunoSEQ multiplex PCR. The sample lists about 160,000 clones; more than 80% were seen once. It was healthy bone marrow donors who served as donors. Study-wide findings and caveats: As a later analysis showed, several of the most significant clusters appeared to be linked to common viral pathogens. Some V segments could not be told apart, so they were left out, TRBV6-2 and TRBV6-3 among them. Highest at DRB1 and lowest at HLA-C, TCR association rates differed among HLA loci in a later analysis.

The chain couples TRBV7-9 to TRBJ2-1; 7 bases align to TRBD1. The sequenced sample consisted of PBMCs. The TCR sequence derives from a woman in her 30s in good health and CMV-seropositive. This CDR3 is CASFLPGQGVVNEQFF. CDR3 bases: TGTGCCAGCTTCCTCCCCGGGCAGGGGGTCGTGAATGAGCAGTTCTTC.